This T cell receptor beta chain was recorded in a study of blood T cell repertoires in COVID-19. Study context: Samples representing acute and convalescent COVID-19 were sourced from the United States, Italy and Spain. PBMCs, B-cell-depleted T cells, or T cells provided the cDNA or gDNA that made up the material.

Study processing details: The assay estimated nucleated cells by amplifying reference gene primers. TCRdb keeps only in-frame clones here, not all; method: immunoSEQ multiplex PCR. Clonal size and the V and J genes are those of that table, whereas D and trimming came from the DNA. The repertoire holds under 200,000 clones, with 75% to 95% as singletons. Trimming stripped 0 bases from V and 0 bases from J, with 15 bases between. CDR1 SGHNT and CDR2 YYREEE come from the germline V gene (reference sequence). The CDR3 length is 17 residues. The sequence came from a man aged 45-65 years with acute or convalescent COVID-19. The sample comprised peripheral blood. The chain combines TRBV5-4 with TRBJ1-1, with D perhaps matching TRBD1 (6 bases). CDR3 loop: CASSLGVGATLNTEAFF. The CDR3 DNA is TGTGCCAGCAGCTTGGGAGTGGGGGCTACCTTGAACACTGAAGCTTTCTTT. Full variable domain (outside the CDR3, taken from reference TRBV5-4 and TRBJ1-1): ETGVTQSPTHLIKTRGQQVTLRCSSQSGHNTVSWYQQALGQGPQFIFQYYREEENGRGNFPPRFSGLQFPNYSSELNVNALELDDSALYLCASSLGVGATLNTEAFFGQGTRLTVV.